These T cell receptor beta chains were read from a single sample in a study of tumor and adjacent non-tumor tissue in lung cancer. TCRdb re-called the multiplex PCR reads with MiXCR, one entry per CDR3 protein. The top ten hold approximately 22% of the sample, which has about 110,000 distinct CDR3 sequences, 84% seen once. Source material: lung tumor tissue. These receptors were obtained from a man in his 70s with non-small cell lung cancer. Both conserved end residues are part of each CDR3. A D gene is named only where the DNA matches it firmly. Some rows mark clone size as missing; the rest say once, few, many or name a class of expanded clone.

TGTGCTAACAGTCCAGCGGGGACGACCTACGAGCAGTACTTC	CANSPAGTTYEQYF	TRBV12-3/TRBV12-4	TRBJ2-7	.	TRBD2
TGTGCCAGCAGTGAAGATGCCTTTTGGAACACTGAAGCTTTCTTT	CASSEDAFWNTEAFF	TRBV6-1	TRBJ1-1	.	.
TGCAGCCACTTGGACAGGGGTATGTCTGAAGCTTTCTTT	CSHLDRGMSEAFF	TRBV29-1	TRBJ1-1	once	TRBD1
TGTGCTAGCAGAAGGGACGATACAGATACGCAGTATTTT	CASRRDDTDTQYF	TRBV6-5	TRBJ2-3	few	.
TGTGTCAGCAATTCATCGGGGGGGAGCTACGAGCAGTACTTC	CVSNSSGGSYEQYF	TRBV12-3/TRBV12-4	TRBJ2-7	.	TRBD2
TGCGCCAGCAATCTTCAAGGGGAGGGGAATAATGAAGCTTTCTTT	CASNLQGEGNNEAFF	TRBV5-1	TRBJ1-1	.	.
TGCAGCGTTGTAACACCTATAAACACTGAAGCTTTCTTT	CSVVTPINTEAFF	TRBV29-1	TRBJ1-1	.	.
TGTGCCATCAGTGGGGGGATAAGCGGGGGGGCCGGAAATGAGCAGTTCTTC	CAISGGISGGAGNEQFF	TRBV10-3	TRBJ2-1	.	TRBD2
TGTGCCAGCACCCGTTGGGAAGAAAGCACAGATACGCGGTATTTT	CASTRWEESTDTRYF	TRBV11-3	TRBJ2-3	.	.
TGTGCCAGCAACTTATACAGATATGGATACGCCTTC	CASNLYRYGYAF	TRBV11-1	TRBJ1-2	.	.
TGTGCCAACAGTTACTCGTTAAGCGGGAGGGCCGCTAATGAGCAGTTCTTC	CANSYSLSGRAANEQFF	TRBV6-2/TRBV6-3	TRBJ2-1	.	TRBD2
TGCGGCGTTGAATTGGTTCGCTCAGGAAACACCATATATTTT	CGVELVRSGNTIYF	TRBV29-1	TRBJ1-3	.	.
TGTGCCAACAGCTTTGGGCAGGGGACAGATACACAGTATTTT	CANSFGQGTDTQYF	TRBV5-4	TRBJ2-3	once	TRBD1
TGCAGCGTTACACCAGGGACATTAACTTATGGCTACACCTTC	CSVTPGTLTYGYTF	TRBV29-1	TRBJ1-2	.	.
TGTGCCAGTAGCTGGACAGTGGGCACTGGGACCCAGTACTTC	CASSWTVGTGTQYF	TRBV11-1	TRBJ2-5	once	.
TGTGCCAACAGCCCAATGACCGGAGGACAATTTGAAGAGACCCAGTATTTC	CANSPMTGGQFEETQYF	TRBV4-2	TRBJ2-5	.	.
TGTGCTAGCAGCTTAGCGGAGAAGGGAATGAACACTGAAGCTTTCTTT	CASSLAEKGMNTEAFF	TRBV11-2	TRBJ1-1	.	.
TGTGTCGTCGGAAGGAGACTAGTAGGTTCTTACGAGCAGTGCTTC	CVVGRRLVGSYEQCF	TRBV6-5	TRBJ2-7	.	.
TGTGCCAGCAGTTCCGGTGAAGTCCGCATAGGAGAAGTCCACGAGCAGTACTTC	CASSSGEVRIGEVHEQYF	TRBV28	TRBJ2-7	few	.
TGTGCCAGCAGCCCCACGCTGGGGGACCTCAACTGTGGCTACACCTTC	CASSPTLGDLNCGYTF	TRBV7-9	TRBJ1-2	.	.
TGCAGCGTTGCCTATAGGTTGGAGGGTGAGCAGGTTTTC	CSVAYRLEGEQVF	TRBV29-1	TRBJ2-1	.	.
TGTGCCAGCATCTCAACGACGTGGGACGAGCAGTACTTC	CASISTTWDEQYF	TRBV13	TRBJ2-7	.	.
TGCTCCAGTAGCGATGGGGCGGCTGGCACAGATACGCAGTATTTT	CSSSDGAAGTDTQYF	TRBV10-1	TRBJ2-3	few	.
TGTGCCATCAGCATCAGGGTGAACACTGAAACTTTCTTT	CAISIRVNTETFF	TRBV11-3	TRBJ1-1	once	.
TGTGCCAGCAGCTCCCTGAGTGGACAGGGTTATCCCACAGATACGCAGTATTTT	CASSSLSGQGYPTDTQYF	TRBV7-9	TRBJ2-3	many	TRBD1
TGTGCCAGCAGCCCTACAGGGGTCATCACAGATACGCAGTATTTC	CASSPTGVITDTQYF	TRBV5-4	TRBJ2-3	few	TRBD1
TGTGCCAGCAGTAGGTCGAGGGATCAGAGCTATGGCTACACCTTC	CASSRSRDQSYGYTF	TRBV10-2	TRBJ1-2	.	.
TGTGCCAGCAGCTTCTCCAATTCAAGGGACACTGAAACTTTCTTT	CASSFSNSRDTETFF	TRBV11-2	TRBJ1-1	.	.
TGCAGCGATGTGGCTGAGAGGCCTGAAGCTTTTTTT	CSDVAERPEAFF	TRBV29-1	TRBJ1-1	.	.
TGTGGCAGCAGCTTGTTGGGGCGGGAGGAGACGCAGTACTTC	CGSSLLGREETQYF	TRBV5-6	TRBJ2-5	.	TRBD2
TGTGCCAGCATTTTTCCCAGAGGCTATGGCTACACCTTC	CASIFPRGYGYTF	TRBV12-3/TRBV12-4	TRBJ1-2	.	.
TGTACCAGCAGCCAAGTGGGGGTTGACTATGGATACACCTTC	CTSSQVGVDYGYTF	TRBV4-2	TRBJ1-2	.	.
TGTGCTAGCAGCCAACAATCCGGAAAGGGTTCACCCCTCCACTTT	CASSQQSGKGSPLHF	TRBV4-2	TRBJ1-6	.	.
TGCACTGTTGAGGCAGGGGGAGTGACCCAGTACTTC	CTVEAGGVTQYF	TRBV29-1	TRBJ2-5	.	TRBD1
TGCGCCAGCACTGAAGGCTCCAATCAGCCCCAGCATTTT	CASTEGSNQPQHF	TRBV10-2	TRBJ1-5	.	.
TGCCCCACCAGTGAGTCGACAGGCCAATCCTATGGCTACACCTTC	CPTSESTGQSYGYTF	TRBV10-1	TRBJ1-2	.	.
TGTGCCAGCAGCTTAGTTTCGGTCAACACTGGGGAGCCGTTTTTT	CASSLVSVNTGEPFF	TRBV7-8	TRBJ2-2	.	.
TGTGCCAGTAGTTTGAGCAGCACCTACGAGCAGTACTTC	CASSLSSTYEQYF	TRBV12-3/TRBV12-4	TRBJ2-7	.	.
TGTGCCAGTAGTGAACTAGCGGGAGGCCCCTCGACGGCTGGAGGGCAGTACTTC	CASSELAGGPSTAGGQYF	TRBV6-1	TRBJ2-7	.	TRBD2
TGCGCCAGCGGCTGGACACTAACGGGAGAGGGGGACGAGCAGTACTTC	CASGWTLTGEGDEQYF	TRBV4-1	TRBJ2-7	.	.
TGTGCCAGCAGTGAAGCGGGCCCCTATCACAATGAGCAGTTCTTC	CASSEAGPYHNEQFF	TRBV2	TRBJ2-1	.	.
TGTGACATCAACGAAAGACAGGGGGCGTACGAGCAGTACTTC	CDINERQGAYEQYF	TRBV10-3	TRBJ2-7	.	TRBD1
TGTGCTACTGGTCACAGTGCAGGTACGCAGTATTTT	CATGHSAGTQYF	TRBV12-5	TRBJ2-3	.	.
TGTGCCAGCAGTTACGATCCGAAGGGTACTGAAGCTTTCTTT	CASSYDPKGTEAFF	TRBV6-5	TRBJ1-1	.	.
TGTGCCAGCAGCCAAGCTCCAGGAAGCTTTTCAGATACGCAGTATTTT	CASSQAPGSFSDTQYF	TRBV4-2	TRBJ2-3	.	.